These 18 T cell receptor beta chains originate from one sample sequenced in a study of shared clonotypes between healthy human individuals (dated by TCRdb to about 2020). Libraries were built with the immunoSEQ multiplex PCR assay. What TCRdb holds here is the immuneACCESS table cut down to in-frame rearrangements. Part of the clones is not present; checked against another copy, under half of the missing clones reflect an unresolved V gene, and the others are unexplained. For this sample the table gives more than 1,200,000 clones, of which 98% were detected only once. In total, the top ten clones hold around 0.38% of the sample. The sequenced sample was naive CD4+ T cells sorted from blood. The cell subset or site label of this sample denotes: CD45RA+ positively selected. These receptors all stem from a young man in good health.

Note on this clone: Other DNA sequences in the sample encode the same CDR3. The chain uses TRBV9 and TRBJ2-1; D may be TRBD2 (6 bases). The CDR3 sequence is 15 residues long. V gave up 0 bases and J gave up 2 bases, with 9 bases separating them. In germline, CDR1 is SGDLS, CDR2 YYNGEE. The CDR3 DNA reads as TGTGCCAGCAGCGTAGACGGGAGCGCCTACAATGAGCAGTTCTTC. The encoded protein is CASSVDGSAYNEQFF.

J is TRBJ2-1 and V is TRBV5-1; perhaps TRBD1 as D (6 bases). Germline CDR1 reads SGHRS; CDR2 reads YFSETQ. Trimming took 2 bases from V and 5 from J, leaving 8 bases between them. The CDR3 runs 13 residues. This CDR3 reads CASSLWTDNEQFF. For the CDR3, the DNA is TGCGCCAGCAGCTTATGGACAGACAATGAGCAGTTCTTC.

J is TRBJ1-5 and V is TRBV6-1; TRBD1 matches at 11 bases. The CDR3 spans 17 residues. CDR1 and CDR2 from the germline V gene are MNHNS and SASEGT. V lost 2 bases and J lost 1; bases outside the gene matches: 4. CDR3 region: CASSEKDRGLSNQPQHF. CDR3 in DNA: TGTGCCAGCAGTGAAAAGGACAGGGGGCTAAGCAATCAGCCCCAGCATTTT.

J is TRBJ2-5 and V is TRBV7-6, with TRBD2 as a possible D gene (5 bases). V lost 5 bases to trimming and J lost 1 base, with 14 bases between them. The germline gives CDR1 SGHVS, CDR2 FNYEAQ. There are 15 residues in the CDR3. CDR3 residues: CASSPPGNVQETQYF. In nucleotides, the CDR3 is TGTGCCAGCAGCCCCCCGGGGAACGTCCAAGAGACCCAGTACTTC.

This CDR3 is CASRLSVWTAAYEQYF. In DNA, the CDR3 is TGTGCCAGCAGATTAAGCGTTTGGACAGCGGCCTACGAGCAGTACTTC. The chain recombines TRBV27 with TRBJ2-7, with D possibly matching TRBD1 (6 bases). CDR1 is MNHEY, CDR2 SMNVEV, per germline (reference sequence). The CDR3 is made up of 16 amino acids. Trimming left V 6 bases short and J 2 bases short, with 20 bases between.

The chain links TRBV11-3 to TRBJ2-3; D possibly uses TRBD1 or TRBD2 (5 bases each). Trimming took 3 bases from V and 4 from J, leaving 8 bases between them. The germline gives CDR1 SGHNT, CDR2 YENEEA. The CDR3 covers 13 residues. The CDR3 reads CASSFTGPDTQYF. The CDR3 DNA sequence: TGTGCCAGCAGCTTCACGGGGCCAGATACGCAGTATTTT.

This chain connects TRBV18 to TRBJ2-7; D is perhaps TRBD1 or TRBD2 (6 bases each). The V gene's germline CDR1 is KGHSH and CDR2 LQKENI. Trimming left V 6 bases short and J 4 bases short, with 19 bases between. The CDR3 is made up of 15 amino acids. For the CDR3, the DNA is TGTGCCAGCTCTCAATTTGCCGGGGGCGGATACGAGCAGTACTTC. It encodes CASSQFAGGGYEQYF. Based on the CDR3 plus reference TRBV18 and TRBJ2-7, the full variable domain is NAGVMQNPRHLVRRRGQEARLRCSPMKGHSHVYWYRQLPEEGLKFMVYLQKENIIDESGMPKERFSAEFPKEGPSILRIQQVVRGDSAAYFCASSQFAGGGYEQYFGPGTRLTVT.

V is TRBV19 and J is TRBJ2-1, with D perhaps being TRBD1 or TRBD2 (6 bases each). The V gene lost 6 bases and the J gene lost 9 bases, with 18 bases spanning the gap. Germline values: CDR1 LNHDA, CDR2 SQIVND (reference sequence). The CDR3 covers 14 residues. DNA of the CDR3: TGTGCCAGTAGCAACCGCCAGGGGCGGGGTGAGCAGTTCTTC. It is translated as CASSNRQGRGEQFF.

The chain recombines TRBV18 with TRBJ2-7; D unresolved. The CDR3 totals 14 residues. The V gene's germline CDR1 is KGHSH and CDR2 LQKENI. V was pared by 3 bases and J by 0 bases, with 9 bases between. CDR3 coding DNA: TGTGCCAGCTCACCGACGTTAAACTCCTACGAGCAGTACTTC. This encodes CASSPTLNSYEQYF.

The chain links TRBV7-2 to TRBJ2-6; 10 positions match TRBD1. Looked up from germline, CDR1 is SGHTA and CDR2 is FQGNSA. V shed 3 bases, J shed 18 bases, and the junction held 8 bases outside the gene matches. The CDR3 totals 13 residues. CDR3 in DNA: TGTGCCAGCAGCTTGCCAGCGACAGGGGGCCAGACTTTC. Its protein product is CASSLPATGGQTF.

The CDR3 protein is CASSRDRAEGANVLTF. For the CDR3, the DNA is TGTGCCAGCAGCCGGGACAGGGCGGAGGGGGCCAACGTCCTGACTTTC. This chain joins TRBV7-2 and TRBJ2-6; 9 bases are shared with TRBD1. The CDR3 has 16 amino acids. CDR1 and CDR2 from the germline V gene are SGHTA and FQGNSA. Trimming took 5 bases from V and 4 from J; bases not matched to a gene: 6.

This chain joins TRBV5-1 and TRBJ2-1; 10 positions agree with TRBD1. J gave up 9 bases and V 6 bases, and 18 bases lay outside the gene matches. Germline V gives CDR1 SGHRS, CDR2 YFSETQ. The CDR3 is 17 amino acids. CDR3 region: CASTPTGGQGSLGEQFF. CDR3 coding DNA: TGCGCCAGCACTCCGACCGGGGGACAGGGGAGTTTGGGTGAGCAGTTCTTC.

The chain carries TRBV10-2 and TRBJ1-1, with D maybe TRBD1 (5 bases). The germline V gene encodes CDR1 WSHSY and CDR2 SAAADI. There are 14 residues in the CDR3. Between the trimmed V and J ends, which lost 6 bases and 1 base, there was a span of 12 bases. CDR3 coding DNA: TGCGCCAGCAGGGGGACGGGAGGGAACACTGAAGCTTTCTTT. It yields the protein CASRGTGGNTEAFF.

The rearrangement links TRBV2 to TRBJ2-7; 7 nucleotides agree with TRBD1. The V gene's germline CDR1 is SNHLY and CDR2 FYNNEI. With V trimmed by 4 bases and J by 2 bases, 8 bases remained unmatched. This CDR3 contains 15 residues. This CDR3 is CASSANRGHTYEQYF. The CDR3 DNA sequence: TGTGCCAGCAGTGCGAACAGGGGCCACACCTACGAGCAGTACTTC.

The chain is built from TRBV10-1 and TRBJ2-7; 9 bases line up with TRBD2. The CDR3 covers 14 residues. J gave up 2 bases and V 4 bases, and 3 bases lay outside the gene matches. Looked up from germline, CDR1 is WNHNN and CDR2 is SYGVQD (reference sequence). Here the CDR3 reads CASSAAGGPYEQYF. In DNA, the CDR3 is TGCGCCAGCAGTGCAGCGGGAGGCCCCTACGAGCAGTACTTC.

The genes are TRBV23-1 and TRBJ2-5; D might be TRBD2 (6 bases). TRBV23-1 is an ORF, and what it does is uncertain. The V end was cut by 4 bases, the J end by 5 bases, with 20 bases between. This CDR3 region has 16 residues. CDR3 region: CASSRRVTYRAETQYF. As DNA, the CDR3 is TGCGCCAGCAGTCGGAGGGTCACGTATCGAGCGGAGACCCAGTACTTC.

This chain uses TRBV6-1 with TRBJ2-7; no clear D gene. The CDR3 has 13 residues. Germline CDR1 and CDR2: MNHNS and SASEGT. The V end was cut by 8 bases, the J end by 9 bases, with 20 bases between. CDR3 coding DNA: TGTGCCAGCCTGGATGTGGGCAACAGATGGCAGTACTTC. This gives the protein CASLDVGNRWQYF.

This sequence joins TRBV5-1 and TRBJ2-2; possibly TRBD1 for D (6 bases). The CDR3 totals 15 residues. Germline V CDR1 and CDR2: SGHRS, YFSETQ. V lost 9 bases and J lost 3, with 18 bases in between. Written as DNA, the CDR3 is TGCGCCACCGCGAGGGGGAGTCGGGACACCGGGGAGCTGTTTTTT. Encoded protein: CATARGSRDTGELFF.